One sample yielded the 3 T cell receptor beta chains listed below, sequenced in a study of monozygotic twins with inflammatory bowel disease (dated by TCRdb to the late 2010s). Library generation was performed with 5' RACE. Sequencing took place on an Illumina HiSeq 2500. After the reads were reprocessed by TCRdb, one entry was made per CDR3 protein sequence, with no DNA. This sample's clone table shows around 220,000 distinct CDR3 sequences. The ten top clones hold less than 9% of the sample. The sequenced sample consisted of blood. The source of these receptors is a human donor with ulcerative colitis or Crohn's disease, or a healthy co-twin of an affected twin (not recorded which).

The chain couples TRBV7-2 to TRBJ2-2; checking the TCRdb D call of TRBD1 is not possible without DNA. There are 15 residues in the CDR3. CDR1 SGHTA and CDR2 FQGNSA come from the germline V gene. The CDR3 spells CASSLTHRGLRELFF.

This chain links TRBV5-1 with TRBJ1-2. The CDR3 contains 12 residues. From germline, CDR1 is SGHRS and CDR2 YFSETQ. The CDR3 protein is CASSLAGYGYTF.

This chain's CDR3 is CASRMNLNQPQHF. This chain uses TRBV5-1 with TRBJ1-5. Germline V gene sequence: CDR1 SGHRS, CDR2 YFSETQ. This CDR3 comprises 13 residues.